Listed here are 14 T cell receptor beta chains from one sample, sequenced in a study of blood T cells in healthy people across ages. Next came a second PCR, run for about 7 to 11 cycles, which used a sample-barcoded 5' primer along with a J-beta primer mix. Using its own MiXCR run on the 5' RACE reads, TCRdb lists one record per CDR3 protein. The sample consists of about 1.6 million distinct CDR3 sequences, about 35% of them appearing once. Sequencing was carried out using blood. These receptors originate from a woman aged 25 to 39 in good health.

This clonotype was counted a few times. The chain employs TRBV12-3 or TRBV12-4 and TRBJ1-5; D call uncertain. The CDR3 length is 15 residues. V was pared by 0 bases and J by 6 bases, with 12 bases between. The CDR3 reads CASSLARRAGQPQHF. CDR3 nucleotide sequence: TGTGCCAGCAGTTTAGCGCGTAGGGCGGGTCAGCCCCAGCATTTT.

The gene calls are TRBV7-3 and TRBJ2-2; 12 bases line up with TRBD2. This CDR3 spans 17 amino acids. Looked up from germline, CDR1 is SGHTA and CDR2 is FQGTGA. J lost 5 bases, V lost 3 bases, and 7 bases had no gene match. The CDR3 sequence is CASSFSTSGSSTGELFF. The CDR3 region has the DNA TGTGCCAGCAGCTTTTCGACTAGCGGGAGTAGTACCGGGGAGCTGTTTTTT.

Concerning this clonotype: This may stem from a read error, because a much larger clone lies one nucleotide away. J is TRBJ2-7 and V is TRBV20-1, with D perhaps TRBD2 (6 bases). Germline V CDR1 and CDR2: DFQATT, SNEGSKA (reference sequence). CDR3 length: 16 amino acids. In DNA form, the CDR3 reads TGCAGTGCTGGAGATCTAAGTCTAGCGCTGTCCTACGAGCAGTACTTC. It is translated as CSAGDLSLALSYEQYF.

This clonotype was seen a few times. V usage is TRBV20-1 and J usage is TRBJ2-7, with a tentative D call TRBD2 (6 bases). The CDR3 extends over 14 amino acids. The V end was cut by 3 bases, the J end by 5 bases, with 17 bases between. Germline values: CDR1 DFQATT, CDR2 SNEGSKA (reference sequence). The CDR3 region is CSASPGGILDEQYF. The CDR3 nucleotides are TGCAGTGCTAGCCCCGGAGGGATTCTTGACGAGCAGTACTTC.

The chain links TRBV7-9 to TRBJ2-1, with 8 bases matching TRBD2. The V gene end was trimmed by 4 bases and the J gene end by 3 bases; junction bases not matched to a gene: 2. The CDR3 spans 14 residues. Germline V CDR1 and CDR2: SEHNR, FQNEAQ (reference sequence). CDR3 region: CASSWSGSYNEQFF. In DNA, the CDR3 is TGTGCCAGCAGCTGGAGCGGGAGCTACAATGAGCAGTTCTTC.

This clonotype showed up many times. This sequence joins TRBV7-9 and TRBJ2-7; tentatively, D is TRBD2 (5 bases). This CDR3 is built from 14 residues. Germline CDR1 SEHNR, CDR2 FQNEAQ (reference sequence). V gave up 11 bases and J gave up 2 bases, with 19 bases separating them. CDR3 loop: CAVYQTSTPYEQYF. The CDR3 DNA follows: TGTGCCGTATACCAAACTAGTACCCCCTACGAGCAGTACTTC.

This clonotype occurred a few times. The chain couples TRBV3-1 to TRBJ2-1; 9 bases map to TRBD2. The V segment lost 6 bases and the J segment 1 base; nucleotides outside the gene matches: 13. Germline V gene data show CDR1 as LGHDT and CDR2 as YNNKEL (reference sequence). The CDR3 runs to 18 residues. This chain's CDR3 is CASSHEVRLAGSYNEQFF. The CDR3 nucleotides are TGTGCCAGCAGTCATGAGGTTAGGCTAGCGGGATCCTACAATGAGCAGTTCTTC.

The chain joins TRBV28 to TRBJ2-4; a possible D gene is TRBD2 (5 bases). TRBJ2-5 explains the end of the DNA better; the J call may be wrong. This CDR3 is 15 amino acids long. Germline CDR1 and CDR2: MDHEN and SYDVKM. The CDR3 loop is CASSLVEGTGETQYF. The CDR3 nucleotides read TGTGCCAGCAGTTTAGTTGAGGGAACGGGAGAGACCCAGTACTTC.

A few counts support this clonotype. The chain is built from TRBV27 and TRBJ2-5; TRBD2 aligns across 14 bases. This CDR3 contains 15 residues. Germline V gene lookup returns CDR1 MNHEY and CDR2 SMNVEV (reference sequence). The J segment lost 4 bases and the V segment lost 7 bases, leaving 5 bases of the junction unmatched. CDR3 bases: TGTGCCAGCACTCAGACTAGCGGGAGGGTAGAGACCCAGTACTTC. Its translation: CASTQTSGRVETQYF.

The chain uses TRBV20-1 and TRBJ2-1; the D is unclear. CDR3 length equals 14 residues. Trimming cost V 0 bases and J 0 bases, with 6 bases left between them. The germline V gene has CDR1 DFQATT and CDR2 SNEGSKA (reference sequence). The CDR3 bases are TGCAGTGCTAGAGACGGTCTCTCCTACAATGAGCAGTTCTTC. This translates into CSARDGLSYNEQFF.

The rearrangement links TRBV7-2 to TRBJ2-3; a possible D gene is TRBD2 (5 bases). Germline V gene data show CDR1 as SGHTA and CDR2 as FQGNSA. The ends were cut back, 5 bases at V and 3 bases at J, with 30 bases in the middle. This CDR3 contains 20 residues. CDR3 sequence reads: CASSHTLWGVHDTTTDTQYF. In DNA form, the CDR3 reads TGTGCCAGCAGCCATACCCTCTGGGGAGTCCACGACACCACGACAGATACGCAGTATTTT.

V usage is TRBV13 and J usage is TRBJ2-7; the D gene is possibly TRBD2 (6 bases). CDR1 and CDR2 from the germline V gene are PRHDT and FYEKMQ (reference sequence). The V and J ends lost 4 bases and 7 bases respectively, with 20 bases between them. The CDR3 length is 15 residues. CDR3 sequence (DNA): TGTGCCAGCAGCTCCCCTCAGGGTTCTGGGGGGGAGCAGTACTTC. This gives the protein CASSSPQGSGGEQYF.

The chain employs TRBV20-1 and TRBJ2-6; D is possibly TRBD1 (5 bases). Trimming stripped 6 bases from V and 4 bases from J, with 16 bases between. The germline V gene has CDR1 DFQATT and CDR2 SNEGSKA (reference sequence). The CDR3 sequence is 15 residues long. The CDR3 DNA follows: TGCAGTGCGAACCAAGGACAATACGGGGCCAACGTCCTGACTTTC. It is translated as CSANQGQYGANVLTF.

This clonotype showed up just a few times. The gene calls are TRBV4-1 and TRBJ2-1, with D unclear. Germline assignment: CDR1 MGHRA and CDR2 YSYEKL. V lost 0 bases and J 10 bases, leaving 13 bases between the germline ends. The CDR3 consists of 14 residues. The CDR3 spells CASSQDRVGREQFF. CDR3 bases: TGCGCCAGCAGCCAAGATAGGGTGGGCAGGGAGCAGTTCTTC.